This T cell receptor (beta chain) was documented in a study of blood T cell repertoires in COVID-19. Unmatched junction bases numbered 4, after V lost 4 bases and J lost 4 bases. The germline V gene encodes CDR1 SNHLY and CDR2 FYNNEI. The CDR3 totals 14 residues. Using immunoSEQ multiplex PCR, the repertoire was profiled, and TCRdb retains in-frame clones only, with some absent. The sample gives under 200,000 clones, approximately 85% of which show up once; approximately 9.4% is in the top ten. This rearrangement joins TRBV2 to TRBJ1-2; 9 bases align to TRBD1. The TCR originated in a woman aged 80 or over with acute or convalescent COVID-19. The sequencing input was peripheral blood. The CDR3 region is CASSGDRDGYGYTF. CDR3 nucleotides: TGTGCCAGCAGTGGGGACAGGGACGGCTATGGCTACACCTTC.